A selection of T cell receptor beta chains follows, all from one sample in a study of T cell responses to AZD1222 COVID-19 vaccine. Here immunoSEQ multiplex PCR was the method, and the copy in TCRdb shows in-frame clones only, minus some. This table has about 120,000 clones, 70% to 90% appearing once. The source material was peripheral blood, sampled on day 0 of AZD1222 vaccination. Every receptor here comes from an adult in good health. The CDR3 runs from the conserved cysteine through the conserved F or W. The D gene is left open where the match is weak. Size values are once, few and many counts, or a class for expanded clones, and some rows have none.

j_call	clone_size	d_call	v_call	cdr3_aa	cdr3_nt
TRBJ2-1	.	TRBD2	TRBV6-4	CASSVTSGGHNEQFF	TGTGCCAGCAGTGTGACTAGCGGGGGGCACAATGAGCAGTTCTTC
TRBJ1-2	.	.	TRBV30	CAWRTEIFYGYTF	TGTGCCTGGAGGACGGAGATATTCTATGGCTACACCTTC
TRBJ2-1	.	.	TRBV5-6	CASYLLGSSNEQFF	TGTGCCAGCTATCTTCTGGGATCAAGCAATGAGCAGTTCTTC
TRBJ2-7	.	.	TRBV6-5	CASRGAGSSYEQYF	TGTGCCAGCAGAGGGGCAGGGAGCTCCTACGAGCAGTACTTC
TRBJ1-2	.	.	TRBV19	CASSPGDGPTYGYTF	TGTGCCAGTAGTCCGGGGGACGGACCCACCTATGGCTACACCTTC
TRBJ1-4	.	.	TRBV5-1	CASSSGPTGSNEKLFF	TGCGCCAGCAGCTCGGGGCCGACAGGCTCGAATGAAAAACTGTTTTTT
TRBJ2-2	.	TRBD1	TRBV5-6	CASSFRGTGVTGELFF	TGTGCCAGCAGCTTTAGGGGGACAGGGGTCACCGGGGAGCTGTTTTTT
TRBJ2-6	.	.	TRBV7-6	CASSLGNSISGANVLTF	TGTGCCAGCAGCTTAGGAAATAGTATCTCTGGGGCCAACGTCCTGACTTTC
TRBJ1-4	.	TRBD1	TRBV28	CASSPLGQGLGNEKLFF	TGTGCCAGCAGTCCTCTGGGACAGGGGTTAGGGAATGAAAAACTGTTTTTT
TRBJ2-1	once	.	TRBV7-9	CASSPPGETGSYNEQFF	TGTGCCAGCAGCCCCCCGGGGGAGACAGGTTCCTACAATGAGCAGTTCTTC
TRBJ2-3	.	.	TRBV10-3	CAISRPTRADTQYF	TGTGCCATCAGTAGACCGACTAGGGCAGATACGCAGTATTTT
TRBJ2-2	.	TRBD1	TRBV6-6	CASSRGTEDIGGELFF	TGTGCCAGCAGTAGGGGGACAGAGGATATTGGCGGGGAGCTGTTTTTT
TRBJ1-6	.	TRBD1	TRBV7-9	CASSSGTGEPNSPLHF	TGTGCCAGCAGCTCCGGGACAGGGGAACCCAATTCACCCCTCCACTTT
TRBJ1-1	.	TRBD1	TRBV5-1	CASSSGGTPGTEAFF	TGCGCCAGCAGCTCAGGGGGGACTCCGGGGACTGAAGCTTTCTTT
TRBJ1-4	.	.	TRBV5-1	CASSPHRGTNEKLFF	TGCGCCAGCAGCCCCCATAGGGGGACTAATGAAAAACTGTTTTTT
TRBJ1-1	.	.	TRBV4-2	CASSQGQNTEAFF	TGTGCCAGCAGCCAAGGGCAGAACACTGAAGCTTTCTTT
TRBJ2-5	.	TRBD1	TRBV7-9	CASSIGDRGARETQYF	TGTGCCAGCAGCATAGGGGACAGGGGCGCTCGGGAGACCCAGTACTTC
TRBJ2-5	few	.	TRBV6-5	CASGEEETQYF	TGTGCCAGCGGGGAGGAGGAGACCCAGTACTTC
TRBJ2-7	.	.	TRBV24-1	CATSVVLGESSYEQYF	TGTGCCACCAGTGTTGTATTGGGGGAAAGCTCCTACGAGCAGTACTTC
TRBJ2-1	.	.	TRBV19	CASSIDPRGYNEQFF	TGTGCCAGTAGTATAGATCCCCGCGGTTACAATGAGCAGTTCTTC
TRBJ1-6	.	TRBD1	TRBV9	CASSALGQGNSPLHF	TGTGCCAGCAGCGCTTTAGGACAGGGGAATTCACCCCTCCACTTT
TRBJ1-1	once	.	TRBV7-6	CASSLGENTEAFF	TGTGCCAGCAGCTTAGGGGAGAACACTGAAGCTTTCTTT
TRBJ2-7	.	.	TRBV12-3/TRBV12-4	CASSFDVYEQYF	TGTGCCAGCAGTTTTGATGTCTACGAGCAGTACTTC
TRBJ1-6	.	.	TRBV7-9	CASSSQGGESPLHF	TGTGCCAGCAGTTCGCAGGGAGGAGAGTCACCCCTCCACTTT
TRBJ1-2	.	.	TRBV30	CACSGAEYNYGYTF	TGTGCCTGTTCGGGGGCCGAATACAACTATGGCTACACCTTC
TRBJ1-1	once	.	TRBV30	CAWTALGREGTEAFF	TGTGCCTGGACTGCTTTAGGGCGCGAGGGCACTGAAGCTTTCTTT
TRBJ1-3	.	.	TRBV10-1	CASSEYSRNTIYF	TGCGCCAGCAGTGAGTACAGTAGAAACACCATATATTTT